Only a few counts were recorded for the clone carrying this T cell receptor (beta chain). V shed 5 bases, J shed 5 bases, and the junction held 9 bases outside the gene matches. The CDR3 spans 16 residues. Per germline, CDR1 SGDLS and CDR2 YYNGEE. This entry is derived from a study of identical twins. TCRdb re-derived calls from the 5' RACE reads in MiXCR, one entry per CDR3 protein. Of approximately 230,000 distinct CDR3 sequences listed, 6.5% are singletons. The same data also went into a second study, on T cells expressing NK-cell markers. That source reports: It was from sorted CD3+CD56+NKG2C+, CD3+CD56+NKG2C- and CD3+CD56-NKG2C+ T cells that TCR beta repertoires came. Among the eight sequenced donors, seven tested HCMV-seropositive and one tested seronegative. Sorting of alpha-beta TCR T cells alone was achieved in several experiments with an anti-gamma-delta TCR antibody. In a handful of donors, dominant NKG2C+ clonotypes were roughly 1.0-7.0% of CD8+ T cells.

Source material: CD8+ T cells sorted from blood. V gene TRBV9 combines with J gene TRBJ2-3; 12 bases are shared with TRBD2. The clonotype originates from a woman younger than 35 in good health. CDR3 sequence (DNA): TGTGCCAGCAGTGACCGACTAGCGGGAGTGGAAGATACGCAGTATTTT. Translating gives CASSDRLAGVEDTQYF.